The clone carrying this TCR beta chain was seen a few times. The data stem from a study of spatial heterogeneity in lung cancer. As for the study in general: The donor population consisted of approximately 68 patients with untreated, early-stage non-small cell lung cancer.

Unique molecular identifiers tagged every individual TCR cDNA molecule. MiXCR, run by TCRdb on the 5' RACE reads, gives a single entry per CDR3 protein. Of more than 95,000 distinct CDR3 sequences in the sample, approximately 12% were seen once. The time point was: blood at routine non-recurrence follow-up after resection. The input material, whole RNA from tumor, nontumor lung or frozen PBMC, was sequenced unsorted. The origin of this receptor is a male donor with early-stage non-small cell lung cancer. Here the sequenced sample was PBMCs, taken at follow-up.

DNA of the CDR3: TGTGCCAGCAGTTTCAGCCCAGCGAATCAGCCCCAGCATTTT. It encodes CASSFSPANQPQHF. The chain links TRBV28 to TRBJ1-5; D remains unclear. V was pared by 3 bases and J by 4 bases, with 10 bases between. Germline CDR1 and CDR2: MDHEN and SYDVKM. This CDR3 region has 14 residues.